These T cell receptor beta chains were read from a single sample in a study of T cell responses to AZD1222 COVID-19 vaccine. Profiling relied on immunoSEQ multiplex PCR, and the TCRdb table lists in-frame clones only, not all of them. The table shows 85,000 to 100,000 clones, with about 88% occurring only once. The source was peripheral blood, collected 28 days after the second AZD1222 dose. The source of these receptors is an adult who received the AZD1222 COVID-19 vaccine. Both conserved end residues are part of each CDR3. Each record gives: clone size, V gene, D gene, J gene, CDR3 protein, CDR3 DNA. A D gene is named only where the DNA matches it firmly. Clone size, where shown, is once, few, many, or a class for clones that have expanded.

>few|TRBV3-1/TRBV3-2|TRBD2|TRBJ2-7
CASSPQGLANYEQYF
TGTGCCAGCAGCCCTCAGGGACTAGCGAACTACGAGCAGTACTTC
>.|TRBV18|TRBD1|TRBJ1-2
CASSTDRMRGYTF
TGTGCCAGCTCAACGGACAGGATGCGTGGCTACACCTTC
>.|TRBV13|.|TRBJ1-6
CASSFAGTGKVDSPLHF
TGTGCCAGCAGCTTCGCGGGTACAGGGAAAGTTGACTCACCCCTCCACTTT
>.|TRBV5-1|.|TRBJ1-6
CASSFGAPGSYNSPLHF
TGCGCCAGCAGCTTCGGGGCGCCCGGCTCCTATAATTCACCCCTCCACTTT
>few|TRBV10-3|TRBD1|TRBJ1-2
CAIRGQDYGYTF
TGTGCCATCAGGGGACAGGACTATGGCTACACCTTC
>.|TRBV3-1/TRBV3-2|.|TRBJ2-2
CASTPRLLLGGELFF
TGTGCCAGCACCCCCAGACTTCTCTTGGGTGGGGAGCTGTTTTTT
>.|TRBV5-4|.|TRBJ2-6
CASSLLRQSSGANVLTF
TGTGCCAGCAGCTTGTTGAGACAGAGCTCTGGGGCCAACGTCCTGACTTTC
>.|TRBV3-1/TRBV3-2|.|TRBJ2-3
CASSLRGGGTDTQYF
TGTGCCAGCAGCCTCAGGGGGGGTGGCACAGATACGCAGTATTTT
>.|TRBV5-1|TRBD1|TRBJ2-2
CASSSQGAHTGELFF
TGCGCCAGCAGCTCTCAGGGGGCGCACACCGGGGAGCTGTTTTTT
>.|TRBV7-9|.|TRBJ1-3
CASSLGQPSGNTIYF
TGTGCCAGCAGCTTAGGTCAGCCTTCTGGAAACACCATATATTTT
>.|TRBV18|.|TRBJ1-1
CASSPRNTEAFF
TGTGCCAGCTCACCGCGGAACACTGAAGCTTTCTTT
>.|TRBV6-5|.|TRBJ1-2
CASSSGLYYGYTF
TGTGCCAGCAGCTCGGGACTGTACTATGGCTACACCTTC
>.|TRBV18|.|TRBJ1-6
CASSIGGTLTEFDSPLHF
TGTGCCAGCTCAATTGGGGGCACTTTGACAGAATTCGATTCACCCCTCCACTTT
>.|TRBV19|.|TRBJ1-5
CASSIGRDVSNQPQHF
TGTGCCAGTAGTATCGGGAGGGATGTTAGCAATCAGCCCCAGCATTTT
>.|TRBV6-5|.|TRBJ1-2
CASSPDHNYGYTF
TGTGCCAGCAGCCCCGACCATAACTATGGCTACACCTTC
>.|TRBV6-4|.|TRBJ1-5
CASSDPDQQPQHF
TGTGCCAGCAGTGATCCCGACCAGCAGCCCCAGCATTTT
>few|TRBV9|.|TRBJ2-1
CASSVDNVEQFF
TGTGCCAGCAGCGTCGACAACGTTGAGCAGTTCTTC
>.|TRBV7-8|.|TRBJ1-5
CASSLVDRPNTKKHF
TGTGCCAGCAGCTTAGTGGATCGACCCAACACAAAGAAGCATTTT
>once|TRBV6-4|.|TRBJ1-6
CASSARGQGSRAYNSPLHF
TGTGCCAGCAGTGCCCGCGGCCAGGGCAGTAGGGCCTATAATTCACCCCTCCACTTT
>.|TRBV2|.|TRBJ2-3
CASSGGELDTQYF
TGTGCCAGCAGTGGTGGTGAGCTGGATACGCAGTATTTT
>.|TRBV6-5|.|TRBJ1-2
CASSGFFNYGYTF
TGTGCCAGCTCCGGGTTTTTTAACTATGGCTACACCTTC
>.|TRBV6-1|.|TRBJ1-4
CASREELEGNEKLFF
TGTGCCAGCAGGGAAGAGCTGGAGGGTAATGAAAAACTGTTTTTT
>.|TRBV7-8|.|TRBJ1-4
CASSLGQPNEKLFF
TGTGCCAGCAGCTTAGGACAGCCAAATGAAAAACTGTTTTTT
>.|TRBV19|.|TRBJ1-2
CASRPYREANYGYTF
TGTGCCAGTAGACCCTACAGGGAAGCTAACTATGGCTACACCTTC
>.|TRBV6-5|.|TRBJ1-2
CASSRDGYGYTF
TGTGCCAGCAGCCGGGACGGCTATGGCTACACCTTC
>.|TRBV6-5|.|TRBJ1-4
CASSYSGRGEKLFF
TGTGCCAGCAGTTACTCCGGGCGTGGTGAAAAACTGTTTTTT
>.|TRBV6-2/TRBV6-3|.|TRBJ1-5
CASSYSSREEDQPQHF
TGTGCCAGCAGTTACTCTTCCAGGGAGGAAGACCAGCCCCAGCATTTT
>once|TRBV6-5|TRBD1|TRBJ2-1
CASSYSYRGVGNEQFF
TGTGCCAGCAGTTACTCTTACAGGGGTGTAGGCAATGAGCAGTTCTTC
>.|TRBV12-5|TRBD1|TRBJ1-2
CASGSPGQSDYGYTF
TGTGCTAGTGGTTCCCCGGGACAGTCCGACTATGGCTACACCTTC